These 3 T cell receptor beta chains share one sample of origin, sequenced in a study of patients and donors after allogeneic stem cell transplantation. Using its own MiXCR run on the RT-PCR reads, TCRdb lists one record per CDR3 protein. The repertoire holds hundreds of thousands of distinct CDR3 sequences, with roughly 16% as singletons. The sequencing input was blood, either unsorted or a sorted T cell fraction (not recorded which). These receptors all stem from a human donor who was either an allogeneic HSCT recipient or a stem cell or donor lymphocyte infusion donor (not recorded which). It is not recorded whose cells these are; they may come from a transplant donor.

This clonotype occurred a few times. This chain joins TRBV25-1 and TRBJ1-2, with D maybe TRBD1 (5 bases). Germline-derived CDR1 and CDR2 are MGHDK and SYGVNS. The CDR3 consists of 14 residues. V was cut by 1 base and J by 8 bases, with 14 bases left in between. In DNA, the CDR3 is TGTGCCAGCAGTGAATCGGGCAGGGTTAGCGGCTACACCTTC. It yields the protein CASSESGRVSGYTF.

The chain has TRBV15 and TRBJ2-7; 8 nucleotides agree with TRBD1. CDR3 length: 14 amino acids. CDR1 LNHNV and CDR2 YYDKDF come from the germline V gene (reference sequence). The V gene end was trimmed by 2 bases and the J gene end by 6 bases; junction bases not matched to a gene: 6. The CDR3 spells CATSRRSTGVEQYF. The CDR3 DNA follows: TGTGCCACCAGCAGAAGGTCGACAGGGGTCGAGCAGTACTTC.

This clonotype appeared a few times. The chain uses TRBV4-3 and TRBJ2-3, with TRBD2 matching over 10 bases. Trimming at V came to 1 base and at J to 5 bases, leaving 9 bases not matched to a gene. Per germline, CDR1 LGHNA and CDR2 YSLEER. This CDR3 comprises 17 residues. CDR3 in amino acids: CASSQAPLAGVGDTQYF. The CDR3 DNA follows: TGCGCCAGCAGCCAAGCCCCGCTAGCGGGGGTCGGAGATACGCAGTATTTT.